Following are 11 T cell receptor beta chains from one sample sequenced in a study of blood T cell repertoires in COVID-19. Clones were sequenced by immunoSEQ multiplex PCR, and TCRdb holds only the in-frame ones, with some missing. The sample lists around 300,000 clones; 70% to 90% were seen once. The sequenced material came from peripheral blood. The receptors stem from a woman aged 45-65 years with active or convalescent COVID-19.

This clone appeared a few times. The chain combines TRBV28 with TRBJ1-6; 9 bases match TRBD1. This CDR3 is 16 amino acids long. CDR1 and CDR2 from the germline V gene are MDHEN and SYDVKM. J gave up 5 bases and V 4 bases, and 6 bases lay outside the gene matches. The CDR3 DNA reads TGTGCCAGCAGTTCCACAGGGGGCGCCCATAATTCACCCCTCCACTTT. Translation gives CASSSTGGAHNSPLHF.

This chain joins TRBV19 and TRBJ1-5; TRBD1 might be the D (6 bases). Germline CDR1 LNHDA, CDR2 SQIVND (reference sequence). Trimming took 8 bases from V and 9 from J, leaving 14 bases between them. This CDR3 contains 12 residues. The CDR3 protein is CASDRYDPPQHF. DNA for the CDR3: TGTGCCAGTGACAGGTATGACCCGCCCCAGCATTTT.

CDR3 in DNA: TGTGCCAGCAGGTTACAGGGGGCAGATACGCAGTATTTT. It encodes CASRLQGADTQYF. V gene TRBV3-1 (or the pseudogene TRBV3-2) combines with J gene TRBJ2-3, with 8 bases identical to TRBD1. The germline CDR1 and CDR2 sequences are LGHDT and YNNKEL (reference sequence). With 6 bases clipped from V and 4 bases from J, the junction kept 3 bases outside the gene matches. CDR3 size: 13 residues.

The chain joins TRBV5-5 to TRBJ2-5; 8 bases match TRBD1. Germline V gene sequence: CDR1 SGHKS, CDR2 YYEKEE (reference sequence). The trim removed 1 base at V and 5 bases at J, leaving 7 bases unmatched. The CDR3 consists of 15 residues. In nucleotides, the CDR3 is TGTGCCAGCAGCTTGCGCACAGGGGGGACGGAGACCCAGTACTTC. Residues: CASSLRTGGTETQYF.

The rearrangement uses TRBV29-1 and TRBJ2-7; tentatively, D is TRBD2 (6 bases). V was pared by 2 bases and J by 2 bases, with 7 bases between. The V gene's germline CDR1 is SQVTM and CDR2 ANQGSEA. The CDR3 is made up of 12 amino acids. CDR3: CSVEPSAYEQYF. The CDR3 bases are TGCAGCGTTGAACCTAGCGCCTACGAGCAGTACTTC.

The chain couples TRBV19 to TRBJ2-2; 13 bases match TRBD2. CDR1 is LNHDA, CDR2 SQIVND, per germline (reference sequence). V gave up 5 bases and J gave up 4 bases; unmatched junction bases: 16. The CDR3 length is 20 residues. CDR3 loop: CASSPNHSGLAGAFTGELFF. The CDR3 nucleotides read TGTGCCAGTAGTCCCAATCATTCCGGACTAGCGGGAGCTTTCACCGGGGAGCTGTTTTTT. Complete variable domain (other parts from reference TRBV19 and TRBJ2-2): DGGITQSPKYLFRKEGQNVTLSCEQNLNHDAMYWYRQDPGQGLRLIYYSQIVNDFQKGDIAEGYSVSREKKESFPLTVTSAQKNPTAFYLCASSPNHSGLAGAFTGELFFGEGSRLTVL.

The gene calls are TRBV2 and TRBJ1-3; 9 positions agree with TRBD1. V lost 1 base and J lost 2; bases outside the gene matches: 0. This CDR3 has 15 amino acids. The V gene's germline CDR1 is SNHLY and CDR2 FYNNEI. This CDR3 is CASSEGTGAGNTIYF. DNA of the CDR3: TGTGCCAGCAGTGAAGGGACAGGGGCTGGAAACACCATATATTTT.

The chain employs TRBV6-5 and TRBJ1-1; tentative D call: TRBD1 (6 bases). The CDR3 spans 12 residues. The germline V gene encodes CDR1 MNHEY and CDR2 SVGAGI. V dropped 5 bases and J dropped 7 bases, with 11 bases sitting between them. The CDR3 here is CASSPTGIEAFF. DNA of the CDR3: TGTGCCAGCAGTCCTACAGGGATTGAAGCTTTCTTT.

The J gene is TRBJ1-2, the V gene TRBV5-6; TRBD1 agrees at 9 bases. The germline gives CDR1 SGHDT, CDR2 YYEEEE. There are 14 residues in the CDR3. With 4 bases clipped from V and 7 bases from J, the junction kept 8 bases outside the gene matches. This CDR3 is CASSLWDRVTGYTF. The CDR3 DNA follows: TGTGCCAGCAGCCTATGGGACAGGGTAACTGGCTACACCTTC.

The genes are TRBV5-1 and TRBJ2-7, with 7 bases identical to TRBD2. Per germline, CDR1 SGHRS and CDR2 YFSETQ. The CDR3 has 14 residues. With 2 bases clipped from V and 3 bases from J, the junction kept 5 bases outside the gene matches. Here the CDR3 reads CASSFDRGVYEQYF. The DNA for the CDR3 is TGCGCCAGCAGCTTTGACCGGGGGGTCTACGAGCAGTACTTC.

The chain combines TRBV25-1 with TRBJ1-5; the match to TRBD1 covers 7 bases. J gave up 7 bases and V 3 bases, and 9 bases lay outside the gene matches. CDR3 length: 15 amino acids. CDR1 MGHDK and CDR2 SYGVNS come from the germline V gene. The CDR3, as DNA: TGTGCCAGCAGTGAGTCAACAGGGGAGAGGCAGCCCCAGCATTTT. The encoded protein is CASSESTGERQPQHF.